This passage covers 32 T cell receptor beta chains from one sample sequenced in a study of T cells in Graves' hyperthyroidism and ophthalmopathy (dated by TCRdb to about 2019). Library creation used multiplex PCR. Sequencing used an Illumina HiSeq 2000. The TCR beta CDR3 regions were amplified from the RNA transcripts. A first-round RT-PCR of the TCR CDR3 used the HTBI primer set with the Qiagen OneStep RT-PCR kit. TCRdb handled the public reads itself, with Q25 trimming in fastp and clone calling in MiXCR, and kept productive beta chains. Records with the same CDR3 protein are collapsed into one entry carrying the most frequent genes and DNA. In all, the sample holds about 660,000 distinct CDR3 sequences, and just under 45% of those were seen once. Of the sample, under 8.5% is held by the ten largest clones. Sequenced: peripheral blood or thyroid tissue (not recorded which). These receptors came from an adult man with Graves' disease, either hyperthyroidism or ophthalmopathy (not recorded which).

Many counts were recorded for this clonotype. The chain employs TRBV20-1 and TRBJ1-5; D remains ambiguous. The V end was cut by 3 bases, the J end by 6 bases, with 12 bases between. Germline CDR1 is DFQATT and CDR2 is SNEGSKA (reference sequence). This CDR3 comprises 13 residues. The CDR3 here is CSARVQDGQPQHF. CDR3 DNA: TGCAGTGCTAGGGTCCAGGACGGTCAGCCCCAGCATTTT.

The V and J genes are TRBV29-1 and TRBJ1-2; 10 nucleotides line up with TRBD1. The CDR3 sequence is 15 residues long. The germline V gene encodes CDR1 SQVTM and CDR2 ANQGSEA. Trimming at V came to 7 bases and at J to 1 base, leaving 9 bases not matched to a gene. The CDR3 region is CSGDRGNSYNYGYTF. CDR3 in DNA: TGCAGCGGGGACAGGGGAAATTCCTATAACTATGGCTACACCTTC. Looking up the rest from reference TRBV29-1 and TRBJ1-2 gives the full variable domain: SAVISQKPSRDICQRGTSLTIQCQVDSQVTMMFWYRQQPGQSLTLIATANQGSEATYESGFVIDKFPISRPNLTFSTLTVSNMSPEDSSIYLCSGDRGNSYNYGYTFGSGTRLTVV.

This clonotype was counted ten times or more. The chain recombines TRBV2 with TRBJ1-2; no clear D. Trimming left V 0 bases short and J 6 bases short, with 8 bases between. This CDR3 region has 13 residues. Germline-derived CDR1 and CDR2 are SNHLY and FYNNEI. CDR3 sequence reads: CASSEAVGDGYTF. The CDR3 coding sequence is TGTGCCAGCAGTGAAGCGGTTGGGGATGGCTACACCTTC.

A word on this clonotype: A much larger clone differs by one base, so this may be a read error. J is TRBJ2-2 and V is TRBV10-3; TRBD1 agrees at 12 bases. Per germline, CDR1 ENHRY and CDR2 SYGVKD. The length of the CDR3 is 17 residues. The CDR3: CAIRRGTGGSNTGELLF. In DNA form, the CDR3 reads TGTGCCATCAGGCGCGGGACAGGGGGCTCGAACACCGGGGAGCTGCTTTTT.

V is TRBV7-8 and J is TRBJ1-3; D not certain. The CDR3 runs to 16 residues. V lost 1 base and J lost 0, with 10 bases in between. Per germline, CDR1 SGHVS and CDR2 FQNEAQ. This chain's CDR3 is CASSLGRAHSGNTIYF. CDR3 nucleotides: TGTGCCAGCAGCTTAGGCCGGGCCCACTCTGGAAACACCATATATTTT.

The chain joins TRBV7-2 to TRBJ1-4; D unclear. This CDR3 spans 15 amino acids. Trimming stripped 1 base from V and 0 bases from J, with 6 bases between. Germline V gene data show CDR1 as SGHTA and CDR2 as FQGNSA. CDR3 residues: CASSLVEATNEKLFF. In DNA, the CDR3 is TGTGCCAGCAGCTTAGTCGAGGCAACTAATGAAAAACTGTTTTTT.

The CDR3 DNA follows: TGTGCCAGCAGCGTCGGGACTCCAGGAGAGACCCAGTACTTC. Its translation is CASSVGTPGETQYF. The chain recombines TRBV7-2 with TRBJ2-5; TRBD2 is a possible D gene (6 bases). The CDR3 covers 14 residues. Trimming removed 5 bases from V and 4 bases from J, with 14 bases in between. Germline loops: CDR1 SGHTA, CDR2 FQGNSA.

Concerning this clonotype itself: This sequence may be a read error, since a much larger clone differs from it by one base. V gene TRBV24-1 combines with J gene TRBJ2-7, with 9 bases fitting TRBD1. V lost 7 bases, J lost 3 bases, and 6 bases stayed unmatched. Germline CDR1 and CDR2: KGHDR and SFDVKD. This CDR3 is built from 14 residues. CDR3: CATRAGQGIYEQYF. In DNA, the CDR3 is TGTGCCACCAGGGCCGGACAGGGGATCTACGAGCAGTACTTC.

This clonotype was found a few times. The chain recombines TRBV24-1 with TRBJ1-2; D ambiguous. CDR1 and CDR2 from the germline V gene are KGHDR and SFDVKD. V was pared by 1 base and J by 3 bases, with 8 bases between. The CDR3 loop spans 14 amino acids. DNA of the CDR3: TGTGCCACCAGTGATTTCAGGCGGGACTATGGCTACACCTTC. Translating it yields CATSDFRRDYGYTF.

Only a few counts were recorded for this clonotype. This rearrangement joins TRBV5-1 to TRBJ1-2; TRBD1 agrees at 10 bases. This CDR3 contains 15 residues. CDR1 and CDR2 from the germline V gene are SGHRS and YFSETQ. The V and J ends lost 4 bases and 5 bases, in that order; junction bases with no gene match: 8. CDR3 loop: CASSLTGGAEYGYTF. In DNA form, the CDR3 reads TGCGCCAGCAGCCTGACAGGGGGCGCGGAATATGGCTACACCTTC. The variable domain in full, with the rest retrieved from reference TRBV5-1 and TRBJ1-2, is KAGVTQTPRYLIKTRGQQVTLSCSPISGHRSVSWYQQTPGQGLQFLFEYFSETQRNKGNFPGRFSGRQFSNSRSEMNVSTLELGDSALYLCASSLTGGAEYGYTFGSGTRLTVV.

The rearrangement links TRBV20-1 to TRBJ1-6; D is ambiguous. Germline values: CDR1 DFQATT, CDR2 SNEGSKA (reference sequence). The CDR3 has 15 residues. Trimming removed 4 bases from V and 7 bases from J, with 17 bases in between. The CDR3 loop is CSAIPLLMNNSPLHF. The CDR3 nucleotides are TGCAGTGCTATCCCCTTGTTAATGAACAATTCACCCCTCCACTTT.

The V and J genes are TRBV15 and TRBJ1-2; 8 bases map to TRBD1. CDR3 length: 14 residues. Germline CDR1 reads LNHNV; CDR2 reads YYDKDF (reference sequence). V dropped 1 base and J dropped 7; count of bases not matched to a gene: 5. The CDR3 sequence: CATSRARGRRGYTF. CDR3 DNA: TGTGCCACCAGCAGAGCCAGGGGGCGGCGTGGCTACACCTTC.

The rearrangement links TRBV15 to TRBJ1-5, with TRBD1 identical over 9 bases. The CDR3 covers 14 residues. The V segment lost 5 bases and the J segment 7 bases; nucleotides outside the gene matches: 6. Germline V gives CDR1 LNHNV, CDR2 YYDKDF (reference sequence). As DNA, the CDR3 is TGTGCCACCAGCCTAGACAGGGGGGCACAGCCCCAGCATTTT. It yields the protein CATSLDRGAQPQHF.

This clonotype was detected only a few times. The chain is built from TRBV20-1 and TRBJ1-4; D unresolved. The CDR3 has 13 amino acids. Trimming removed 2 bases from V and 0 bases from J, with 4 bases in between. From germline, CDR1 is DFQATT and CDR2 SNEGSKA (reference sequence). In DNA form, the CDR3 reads TGCAGTGCTAGAAGCGCAACTAATGAAAAACTGTTTTTT. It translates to CSARSATNEKLFF.

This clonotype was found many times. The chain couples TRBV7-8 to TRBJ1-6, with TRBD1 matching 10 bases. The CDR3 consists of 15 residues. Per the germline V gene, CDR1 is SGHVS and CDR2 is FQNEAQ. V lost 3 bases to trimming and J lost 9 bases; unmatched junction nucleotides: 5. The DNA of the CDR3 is TGTGCCAGCAGCTTCGACAGGGGGCGAGGTTCACCCCTCCACTTT. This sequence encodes CASSFDRGRGSPLHF.

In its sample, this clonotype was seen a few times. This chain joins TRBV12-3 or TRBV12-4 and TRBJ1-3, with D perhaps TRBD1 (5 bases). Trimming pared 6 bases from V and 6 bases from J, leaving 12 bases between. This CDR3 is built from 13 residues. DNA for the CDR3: TGTGCCAGCAGCACGGGGGATGAAAACACCATATATTTT. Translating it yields CASSTGDENTIYF.

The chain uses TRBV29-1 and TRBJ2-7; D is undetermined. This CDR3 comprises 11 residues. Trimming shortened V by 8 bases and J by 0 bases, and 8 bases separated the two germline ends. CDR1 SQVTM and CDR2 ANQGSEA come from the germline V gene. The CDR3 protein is CSIAPSYEQYF. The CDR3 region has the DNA TGCAGCATCGCCCCCTCCTACGAGCAGTACTTC.

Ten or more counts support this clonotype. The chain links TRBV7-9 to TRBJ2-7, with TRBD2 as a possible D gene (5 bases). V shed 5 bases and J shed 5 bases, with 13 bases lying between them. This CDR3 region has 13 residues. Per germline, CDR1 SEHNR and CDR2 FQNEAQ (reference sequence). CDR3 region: CASSPGPGDEQYF. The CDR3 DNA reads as TGTGCCAGCAGCCCAGGCCCCGGGGACGAGCAGTACTTC.

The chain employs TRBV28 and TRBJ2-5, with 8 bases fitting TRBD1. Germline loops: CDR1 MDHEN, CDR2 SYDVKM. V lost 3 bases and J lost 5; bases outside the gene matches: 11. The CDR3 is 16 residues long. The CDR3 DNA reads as TGTGCCAGCAGTTTTTCGACAGGGGAGTTAGGGGAGACCCAGTACTTC. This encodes CASSFSTGELGETQYF. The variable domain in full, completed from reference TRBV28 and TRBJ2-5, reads DVKVTQSSRYLVKRTGEKVFLECVQDMDHENMFWYRQDPGLGLRLIYFSYDVKMKEKGDIPEGYSVSREKKERFSLILESASTNQTSMYLCASSFSTGELGETQYFGPGTRLLVL.

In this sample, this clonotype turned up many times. The CDR3 DNA follows: TGTGCCATCAGTCGGACAGGGGAAGGATACTATGGCTACACCTTC. This codes for CAISRTGEGYYGYTF. This sequence joins TRBV10-3 and TRBJ1-2; 9 bases agree with TRBD1. There are 15 residues in the CDR3. CDR1 and CDR2 from the germline V gene are ENHRY and SYGVKD. V was clipped by 5 bases and J by 3 bases; unmatched bases: 7.

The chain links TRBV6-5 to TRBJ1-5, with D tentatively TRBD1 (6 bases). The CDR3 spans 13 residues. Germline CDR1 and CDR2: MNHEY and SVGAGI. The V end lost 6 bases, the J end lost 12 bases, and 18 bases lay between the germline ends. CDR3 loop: CASRLAHRGHQHF. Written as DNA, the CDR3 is TGTGCCAGCAGATTAGCTCACCGGGGGCACCAGCATTTT.

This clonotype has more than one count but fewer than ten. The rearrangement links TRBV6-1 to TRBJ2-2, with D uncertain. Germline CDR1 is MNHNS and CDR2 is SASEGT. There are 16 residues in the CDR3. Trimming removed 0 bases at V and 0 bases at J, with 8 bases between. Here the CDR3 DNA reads TGTGCCAGCAGTGAAGCACTGTACGCGAACACCGGGGAGCTGTTTTTT. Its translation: CASSEALYANTGELFF.

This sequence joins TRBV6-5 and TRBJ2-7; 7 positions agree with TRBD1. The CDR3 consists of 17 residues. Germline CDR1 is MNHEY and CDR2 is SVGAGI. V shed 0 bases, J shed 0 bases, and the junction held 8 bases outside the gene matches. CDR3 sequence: CASSYSAGGFSSYEQYF. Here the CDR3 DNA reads TGTGCCAGCAGTTACTCGGCAGGGGGTTTCAGCTCCTACGAGCAGTACTTC.

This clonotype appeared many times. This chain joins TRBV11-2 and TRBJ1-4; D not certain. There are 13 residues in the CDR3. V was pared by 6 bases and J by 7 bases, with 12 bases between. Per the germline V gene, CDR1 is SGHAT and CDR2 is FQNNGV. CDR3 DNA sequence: TGTGCCAGCAGACGATCAAGTGGTGAAAAACTGTTTTTT. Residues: CASRRSSGEKLFF.

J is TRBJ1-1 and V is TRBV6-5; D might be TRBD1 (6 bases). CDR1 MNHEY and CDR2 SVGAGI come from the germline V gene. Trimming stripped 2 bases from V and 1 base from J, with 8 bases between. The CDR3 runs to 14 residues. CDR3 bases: TGTGCCAGCAGTTACACGACAGGGAACACTGAAGCTTTCTTT. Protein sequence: CASSYTTGNTEAFF.

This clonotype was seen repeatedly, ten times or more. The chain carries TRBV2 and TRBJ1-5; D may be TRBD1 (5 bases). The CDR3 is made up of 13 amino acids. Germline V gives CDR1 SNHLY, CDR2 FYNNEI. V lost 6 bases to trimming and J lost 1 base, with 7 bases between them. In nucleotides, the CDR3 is TGTGCCAGCAGACAGGACAGCAATCAGCCCCAGCATTTT. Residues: CASRQDSNQPQHF.

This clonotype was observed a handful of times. The CDR3 is CASSLGQSETQYF. The CDR3 DNA reads TGTGCCAGCAGCCTGGGACAGTCGGAGACCCAGTACTTC. The chain links TRBV7-2 to TRBJ2-5, with TRBD1 identical over 7 bases. V shed 5 bases and J 5 bases; nucleotides not matched to a gene: 5. The CDR3 extends over 13 amino acids. Germline loops: CDR1 SGHTA, CDR2 FQGNSA.

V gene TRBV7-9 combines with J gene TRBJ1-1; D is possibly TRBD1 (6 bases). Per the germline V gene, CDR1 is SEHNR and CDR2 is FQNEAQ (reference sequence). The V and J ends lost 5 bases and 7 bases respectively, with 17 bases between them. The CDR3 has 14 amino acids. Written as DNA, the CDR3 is TGTGCCAGCAGCCCCTCGGGGGGGGCCGGTGAAGCTTTCTTT. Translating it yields CASSPSGGAGEAFF.

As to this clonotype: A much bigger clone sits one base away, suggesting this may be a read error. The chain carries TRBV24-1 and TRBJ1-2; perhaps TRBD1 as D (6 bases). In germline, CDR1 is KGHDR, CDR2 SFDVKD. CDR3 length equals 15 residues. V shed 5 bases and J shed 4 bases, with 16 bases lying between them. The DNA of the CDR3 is TGTGCCACCAGTGGTTCCAGGGGAAGGGTCTATGGCTACACCTTC. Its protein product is CATSGSRGRVYGYTF.

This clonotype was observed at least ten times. CDR3 coding DNA: TGTGCCAGCAGTCGGACGCAACTGGGGGCTAATTCACCCCTCCACTTT. Its protein is CASSRTQLGANSPLHF. V is TRBV6-5 and J is TRBJ1-6, with D tentatively TRBD1 (6 bases). Trimming stripped 5 bases from V and 6 bases from J, with 17 bases between. The CDR3 spans 16 residues. Germline CDR1 reads MNHEY; CDR2 reads SVGAGI.

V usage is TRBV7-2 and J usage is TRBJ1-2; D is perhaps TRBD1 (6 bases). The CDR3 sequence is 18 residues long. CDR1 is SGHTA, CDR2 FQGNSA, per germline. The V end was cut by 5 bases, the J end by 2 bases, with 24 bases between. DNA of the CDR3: TGTGCCAGCAGCCCGCCGGACCCCCTCCCGGGGACAAACTATGGCTACACCTTC. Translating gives CASSPPDPLPGTNYGYTF.

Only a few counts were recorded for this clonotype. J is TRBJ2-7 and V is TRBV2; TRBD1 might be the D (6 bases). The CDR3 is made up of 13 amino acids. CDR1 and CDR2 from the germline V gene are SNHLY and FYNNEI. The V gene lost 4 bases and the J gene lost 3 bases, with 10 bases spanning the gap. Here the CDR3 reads CASSAGTIYEQYF. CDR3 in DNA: TGTGCCAGCAGTGCCGGGACAATCTACGAGCAGTACTTC.